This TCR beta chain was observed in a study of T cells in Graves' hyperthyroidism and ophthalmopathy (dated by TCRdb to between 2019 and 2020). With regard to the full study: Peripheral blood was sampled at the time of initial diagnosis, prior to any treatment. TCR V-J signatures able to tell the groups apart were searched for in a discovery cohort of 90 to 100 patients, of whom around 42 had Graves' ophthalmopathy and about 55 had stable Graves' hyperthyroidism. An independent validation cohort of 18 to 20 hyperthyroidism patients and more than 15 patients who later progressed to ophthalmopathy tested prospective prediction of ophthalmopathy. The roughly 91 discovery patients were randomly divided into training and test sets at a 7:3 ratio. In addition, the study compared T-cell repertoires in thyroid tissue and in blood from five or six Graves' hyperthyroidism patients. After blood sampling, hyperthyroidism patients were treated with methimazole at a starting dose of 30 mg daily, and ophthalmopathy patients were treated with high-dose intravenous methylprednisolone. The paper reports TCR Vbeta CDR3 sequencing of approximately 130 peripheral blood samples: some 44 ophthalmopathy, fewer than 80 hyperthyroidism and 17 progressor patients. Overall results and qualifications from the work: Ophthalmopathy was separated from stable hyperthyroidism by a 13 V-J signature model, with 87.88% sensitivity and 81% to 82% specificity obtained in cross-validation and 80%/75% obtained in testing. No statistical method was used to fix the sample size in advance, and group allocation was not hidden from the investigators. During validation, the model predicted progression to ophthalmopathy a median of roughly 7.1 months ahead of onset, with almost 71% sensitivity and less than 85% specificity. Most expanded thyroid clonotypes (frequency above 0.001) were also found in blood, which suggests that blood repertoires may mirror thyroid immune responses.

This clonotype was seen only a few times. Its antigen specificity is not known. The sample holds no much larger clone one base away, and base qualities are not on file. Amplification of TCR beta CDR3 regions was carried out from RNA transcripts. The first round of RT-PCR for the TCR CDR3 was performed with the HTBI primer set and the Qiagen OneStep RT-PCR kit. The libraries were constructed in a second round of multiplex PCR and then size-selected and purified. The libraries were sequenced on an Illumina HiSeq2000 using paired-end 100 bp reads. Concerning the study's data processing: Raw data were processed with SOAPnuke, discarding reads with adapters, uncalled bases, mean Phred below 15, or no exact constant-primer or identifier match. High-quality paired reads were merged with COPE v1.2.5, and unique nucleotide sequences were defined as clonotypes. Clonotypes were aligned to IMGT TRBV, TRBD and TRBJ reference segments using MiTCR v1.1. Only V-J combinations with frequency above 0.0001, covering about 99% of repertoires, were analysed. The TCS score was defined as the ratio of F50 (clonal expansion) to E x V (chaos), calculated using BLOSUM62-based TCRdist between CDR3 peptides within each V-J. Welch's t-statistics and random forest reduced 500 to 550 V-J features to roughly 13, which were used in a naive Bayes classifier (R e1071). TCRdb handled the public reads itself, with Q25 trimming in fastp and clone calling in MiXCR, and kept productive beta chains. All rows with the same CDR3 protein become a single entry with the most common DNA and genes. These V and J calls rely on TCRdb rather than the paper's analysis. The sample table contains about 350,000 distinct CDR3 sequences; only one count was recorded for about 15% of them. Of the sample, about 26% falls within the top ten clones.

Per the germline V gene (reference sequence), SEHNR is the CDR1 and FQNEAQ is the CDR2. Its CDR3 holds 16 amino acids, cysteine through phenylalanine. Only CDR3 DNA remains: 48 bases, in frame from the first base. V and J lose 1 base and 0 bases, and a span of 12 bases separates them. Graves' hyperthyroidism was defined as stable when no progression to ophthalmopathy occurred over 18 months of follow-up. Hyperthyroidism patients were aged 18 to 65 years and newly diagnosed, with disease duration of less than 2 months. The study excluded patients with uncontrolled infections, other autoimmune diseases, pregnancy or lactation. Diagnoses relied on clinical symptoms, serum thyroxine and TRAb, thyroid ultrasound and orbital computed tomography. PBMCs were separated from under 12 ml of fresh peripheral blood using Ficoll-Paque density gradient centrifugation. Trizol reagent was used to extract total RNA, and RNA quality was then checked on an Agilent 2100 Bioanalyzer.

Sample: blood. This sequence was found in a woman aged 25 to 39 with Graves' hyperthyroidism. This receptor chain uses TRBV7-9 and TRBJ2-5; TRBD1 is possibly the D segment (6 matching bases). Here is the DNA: TGTGCCAGCAGCTTAGGAGACAGGATGTACCAAGAGACCCAGTACTTC. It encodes CASSLGDRMYQETQYF. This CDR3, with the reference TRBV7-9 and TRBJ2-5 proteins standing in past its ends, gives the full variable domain DTGVSQNPRHKITKRGQNVTFRCDPISEHNRLYWYRQTLGQGPEFLTYFQNEAQLEKSRLLSDRFSAERPKGSFSTLEIQRTEQGDSAMYLCASSLGDRMYQETQYFGPGTRLLVL.